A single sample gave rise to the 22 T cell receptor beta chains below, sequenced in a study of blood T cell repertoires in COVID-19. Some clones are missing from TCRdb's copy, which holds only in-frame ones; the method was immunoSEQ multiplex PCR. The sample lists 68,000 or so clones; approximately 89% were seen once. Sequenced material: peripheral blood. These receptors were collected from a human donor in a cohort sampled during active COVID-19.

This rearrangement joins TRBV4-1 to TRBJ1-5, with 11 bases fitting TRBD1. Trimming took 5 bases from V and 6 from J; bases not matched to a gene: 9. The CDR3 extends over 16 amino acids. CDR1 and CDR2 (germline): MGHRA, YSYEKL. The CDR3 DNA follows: TGCGCCAGCAGCTACAACACCGGGACAGGGGGTCAGCCCCAGCATTTT. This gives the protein CASSYNTGTGGQPQHF.

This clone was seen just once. CDR3 amino acids: CASRLDYQLNTGELFF. CDR3 in DNA: TGTGCCAGCAGACTCGACTACCAATTAAACACCGGGGAGCTGTTTTTT. The V and J genes are TRBV7-9 and TRBJ2-2, with a tentative D call TRBD2 (5 bases). The CDR3 is 16 residues long. Trimming took 6 bases from V and 2 from J, leaving 16 bases between them. Germline V gene sequence: CDR1 SEHNR, CDR2 FQNEAQ (reference sequence).

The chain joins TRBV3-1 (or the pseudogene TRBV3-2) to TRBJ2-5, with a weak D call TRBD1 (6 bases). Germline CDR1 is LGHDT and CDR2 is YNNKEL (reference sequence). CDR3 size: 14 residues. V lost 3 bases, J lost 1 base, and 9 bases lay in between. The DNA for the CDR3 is TGTGCCAGCAGCCACCTGACAGGCCAAGAGACCCAGTACTTC. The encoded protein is CASSHLTGQETQYF.

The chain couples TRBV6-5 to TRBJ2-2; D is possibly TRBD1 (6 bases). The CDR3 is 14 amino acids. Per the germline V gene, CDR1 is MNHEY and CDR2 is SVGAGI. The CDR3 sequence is CGVGARANTGELFF. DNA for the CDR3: TGTGGAGTGGGGGCCCGAGCGAACACCGGGGAGCTGTTTTTT.

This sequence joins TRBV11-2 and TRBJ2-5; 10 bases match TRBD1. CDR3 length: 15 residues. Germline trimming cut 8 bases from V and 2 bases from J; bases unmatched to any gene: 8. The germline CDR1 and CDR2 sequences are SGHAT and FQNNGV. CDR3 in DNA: TGTGCCAGCGGATCGACAGGGGGCGGGCAAGAGACCCAGTACTTC. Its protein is CASGSTGGGQETQYF.

This CDR3 is CAISERGQGAGANVLTF. DNA of the CDR3: TGTGCCATCAGTGAGAGAGGACAGGGTGCTGGGGCCAACGTCCTGACTTTC. The genes are TRBV10-3 and TRBJ2-6; the match to TRBD1 covers 8 bases. V trimming: 2 bases; J trimming: 2 bases; junction bases outside the gene matches: 5. The CDR3 is made up of 17 amino acids. Looked up from germline, CDR1 is ENHRY and CDR2 is SYGVKD.

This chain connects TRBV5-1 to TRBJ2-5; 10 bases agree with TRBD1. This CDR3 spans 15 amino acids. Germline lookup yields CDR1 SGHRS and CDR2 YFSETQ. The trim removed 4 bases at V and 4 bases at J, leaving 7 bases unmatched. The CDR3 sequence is CASSPGTGVSETQYF. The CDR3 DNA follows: TGCGCCAGCAGCCCCGGGACAGGGGTGTCAGAGACCCAGTACTTC.

This CDR3 is CASSSAPDTQYF. For the CDR3, the DNA is TGTGCCAGCAGCTCCGCGCCAGATACGCAGTATTTT. The chain has TRBV11-2 and TRBJ2-3; D unclear. CDR3 length equals 12 residues. Germline CDR1 and CDR2: SGHAT and FQNNGV. V gave up 4 bases and J gave up 4 bases, with 6 bases separating them.

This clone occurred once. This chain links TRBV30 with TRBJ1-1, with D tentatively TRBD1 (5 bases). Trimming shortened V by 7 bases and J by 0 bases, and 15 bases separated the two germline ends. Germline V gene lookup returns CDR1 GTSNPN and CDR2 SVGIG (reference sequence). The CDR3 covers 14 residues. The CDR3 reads CAFVGYRMNTEAFF. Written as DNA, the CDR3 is TGTGCCTTTGTAGGGTACAGGATGAACACTGAAGCTTTCTTT. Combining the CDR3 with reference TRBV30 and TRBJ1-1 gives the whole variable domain SQTIHQWPATLVQPVGSPLSLECTVEGTSNPNLYWYRQAAGRGLQLLFYSVGIGQISSEVPQNLSASRPQDRQFILSSKKLLLSDSGFYLCAFVGYRMNTEAFFGQGTRLTVV.

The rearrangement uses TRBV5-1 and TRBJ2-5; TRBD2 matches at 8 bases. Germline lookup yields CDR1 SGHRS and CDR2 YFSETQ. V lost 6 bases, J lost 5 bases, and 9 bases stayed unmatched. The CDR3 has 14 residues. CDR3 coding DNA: TGCGCCAGCAACCCGGGGGGGCCGGTGGAGACCCAGTACTTC. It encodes CASNPGGPVETQYF.

CDR3 DNA: TGTGCCATCAGTGAGTACCAGCGGGGGTCCACAGATACGCAGTATTTT. Amino acids: CAISEYQRGSTDTQYF. The gene calls are TRBV10-3 and TRBJ2-3, with 8 positions matching TRBD2. Trimming removed 1 base from V and 2 bases from J; junction bases left unmatched: 5. CDR3 length equals 16 residues. Germline loops: CDR1 ENHRY, CDR2 SYGVKD.

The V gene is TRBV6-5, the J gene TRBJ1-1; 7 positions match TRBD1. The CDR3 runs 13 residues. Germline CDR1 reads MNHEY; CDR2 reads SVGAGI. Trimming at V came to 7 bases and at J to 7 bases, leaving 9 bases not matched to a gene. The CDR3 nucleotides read TGTGCCAGCAACCTTAACAGGGGTGGTGAAGCTTTCTTT. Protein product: CASNLNRGGEAFF.

The CDR3 nucleotides are TGTGCCAGCAGCGGGACAGCCTACGAGCAGTACTTC. It is translated as CASSGTAYEQYF. The rearrangement uses TRBV9 and TRBJ2-7; possibly TRBD1 for D (6 bases). The V gene lost 3 bases and the J gene lost 2 bases, with 6 bases spanning the gap. Germline V gene data show CDR1 as SGDLS and CDR2 as YYNGEE. The CDR3 is 12 amino acids.

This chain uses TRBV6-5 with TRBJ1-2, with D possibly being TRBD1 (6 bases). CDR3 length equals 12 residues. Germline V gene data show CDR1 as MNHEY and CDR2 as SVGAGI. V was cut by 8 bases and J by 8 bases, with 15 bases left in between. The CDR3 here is CASWLGGRGYTF. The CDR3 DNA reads TGTGCCAGCTGGCTAGGGGGTCGCGGCTACACCTTC.

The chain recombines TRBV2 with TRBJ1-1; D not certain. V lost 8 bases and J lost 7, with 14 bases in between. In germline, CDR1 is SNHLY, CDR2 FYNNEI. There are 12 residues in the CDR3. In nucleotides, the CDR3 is TGTGCCAGCTCATGGAGCGGTAATGAAGCTTTCTTT. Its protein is CASSWSGNEAFF.

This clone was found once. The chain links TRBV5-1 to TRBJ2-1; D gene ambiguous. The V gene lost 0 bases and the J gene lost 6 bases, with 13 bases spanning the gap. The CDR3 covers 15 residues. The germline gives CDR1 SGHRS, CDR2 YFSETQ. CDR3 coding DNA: TGCGCCAGCAGCTTGGGTACTCCCTCTCGCAATGAGCAGTTCTTC. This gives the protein CASSLGTPSRNEQFF.

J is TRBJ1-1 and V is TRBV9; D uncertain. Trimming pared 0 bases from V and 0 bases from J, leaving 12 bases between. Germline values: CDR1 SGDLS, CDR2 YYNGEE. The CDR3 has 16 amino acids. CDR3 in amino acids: CASSVGVERMNTEAFF. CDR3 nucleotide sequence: TGTGCCAGCAGCGTAGGGGTTGAGAGGATGAACACTGAAGCTTTCTTT.

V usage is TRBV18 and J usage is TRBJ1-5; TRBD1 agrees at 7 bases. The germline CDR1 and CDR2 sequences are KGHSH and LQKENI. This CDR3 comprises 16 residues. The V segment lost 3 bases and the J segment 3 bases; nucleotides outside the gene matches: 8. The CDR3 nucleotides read TGTGCCAGCTCACCGAAGTCGGGACAGTTCAATCAGCCCCAGCATTTT. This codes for CASSPKSGQFNQPQHF. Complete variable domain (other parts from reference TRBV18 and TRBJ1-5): NAGVMQNPRHLVRRRGQEARLRCSPMKGHSHVYWYRQLPEEGLKFMVYLQKENIIDESGMPKERFSAEFPKEGPSILRIQQVVRGDSAAYFCASSPKSGQFNQPQHFGDGTRLSIL.

Here the CDR3 reads CSASRRVNTEAFF. In nucleotides, the CDR3 is TGCAGTGCTAGTAGGAGAGTCAACACTGAAGCTTTCTTT. This chain uses TRBV20-1 with TRBJ1-1, with unresolved D. With 3 bases removed from V and 2 bases from J, the gap between germline ends came to 10 bases. CDR1 is DFQATT and CDR2 is SNEGSKA in the germline V gene (reference sequence). The CDR3 length is 13 residues.

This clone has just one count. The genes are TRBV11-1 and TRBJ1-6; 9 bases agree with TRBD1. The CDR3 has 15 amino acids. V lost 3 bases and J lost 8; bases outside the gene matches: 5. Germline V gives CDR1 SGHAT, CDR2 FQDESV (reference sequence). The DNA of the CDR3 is TGTGCCAGCAGCTTGGGACAGGGAGGATATTCACCCCTCCACTTT. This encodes CASSLGQGGYSPLHF.

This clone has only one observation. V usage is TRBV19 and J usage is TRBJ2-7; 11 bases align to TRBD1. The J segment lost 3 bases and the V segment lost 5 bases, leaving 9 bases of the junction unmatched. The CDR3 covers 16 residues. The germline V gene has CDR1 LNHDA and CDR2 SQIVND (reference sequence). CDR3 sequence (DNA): TGTGCCAGTAGTTTAAAAACCGGGACAGGGGGCTACGAGCAGTACTTC. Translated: CASSLKTGTGGYEQYF.

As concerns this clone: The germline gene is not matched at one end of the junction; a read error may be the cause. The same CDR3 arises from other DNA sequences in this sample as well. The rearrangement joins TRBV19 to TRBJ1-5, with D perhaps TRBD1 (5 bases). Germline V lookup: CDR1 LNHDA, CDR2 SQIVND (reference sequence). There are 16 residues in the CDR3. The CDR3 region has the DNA TGTGCCAGTAGAAAAGCATATGAAGGGGTCAATCAACCCCAGCATTTT. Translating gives CASRKAYEGVNQPQHF. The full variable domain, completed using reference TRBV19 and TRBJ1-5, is DGGITQSPKYLFRKEGQNVTLSCEQNLNHDAMYWYRQDPGQGLRLIYYSQIVNDFQKGDIAEGYSVSREKKESFPLTVTSAQKNPTAFYLCASRKAYEGVNQPQHFGDGTRLSIL.